This T cell receptor (beta chain) was documented in a study of cytomegalovirus exposure and HLA in healthy donors. Germline CDR1 SGHRS, CDR2 YFSETQ. V lost 0 bases, J lost 2 bases, and 17 bases lay in between. CDR3 length: 17 amino acids. PCR was performed using 60 Vbeta and 13 Jbeta primers. TCRdb's copy holds only in-frame clones and misses some; the assay was immunoSEQ multiplex PCR. The sample lists roughly 180,000 clones, over 65% occurring once. Specimen: PBMCs. The TCR originated in a woman in her 30s in good health and CMV-seropositive. V usage is TRBV5-1 and J usage is TRBJ1-2; D ambiguous. CDR3 residues: CASSLDPSPTFNYGYTF. DNA for the CDR3: TGCGCCAGCAGCTTGGACCCATCTCCAACATTCAACTATGGCTACACCTTC.